This T cell receptor (beta chain) was retrieved from a study of shared clonotypes between healthy human individuals. J lost 7 bases, V lost 3 bases, and 11 bases had no gene match. This CDR3 contains 16 residues. Germline CDR1 SEHNR, CDR2 FQNEAQ (reference sequence). The data were produced by immunoSEQ multiplex PCR, yet TCRdb's version contains in-frame clones alone and is incomplete. The sample contains 1.6 million or so clones, around 98.5% of which appear only once. Sequenced sample: naive CD4+ T cells sorted from blood. Noted subset: CD45RA+ positively selected. The V gene is TRBV7-9, the J gene TRBJ2-1; 8 bases match TRBD1. The receptor's source is a man aged 25-45 years in good health. CDR3 in amino acids: CASSLEGQAVGNEQFF. The CDR3 bases are TGTGCCAGCAGCTTGGAGGGACAGGCGGTAGGGAATGAGCAGTTCTTC.